This T cell receptor beta chain was observed in a study of blood T cell repertoires in COVID-19. Across the study: The origin of the acute and convalescent COVID-19 samples was the United States, Italy and Spain. PBMCs, B-cell-depleted T cells, or T cells were the source of the cDNA or gDNA that made up the material.

Trimming pared 4 bases from V and 3 bases from J, leaving 21 bases between. The CDR3 has 17 residues. Per the germline V gene, CDR1 is SGHAT and CDR2 is FQNNGV. In the source study's methods: Using reference gene primer amplification, nucleated cell counts were estimated. Sequenced by immunoSEQ multiplex PCR; TCRdb stores in-frame clones only, minus some. V, J and clone size reflect that table, while D and trimming were determined from the DNA. The sample has more than 250,000 clones; around 90% are singletons. This clone was recorded once. The chain employs TRBV11-2 and TRBJ1-2, with a tentative D call TRBD1 (6 bases). This receptor was identified in a human donor in a cohort sampled during active COVID-19. The sequencing input was peripheral blood. CDR3 residues: CASSSAYSSGGYYGYTF. CDR3 nucleotides: TGTGCCAGCAGCTCAGCTTACTCATCGGGGGGCTACTATGGCTACACCTTC.